These 5 T cell receptor beta chains came from one sample sequenced in a study of identical twins. TCRdb reprocessed the 5' RACE reads via MiXCR and lists one record per CDR3 protein. The sample holds about 480,000 distinct CDR3 sequences, approximately 15% seen once. The data also belong to a second study, concerning yellow fever vaccine responses in identical twins.

The specimen sequenced was CD4+ T cells sorted from blood. These receptor sequences come from a woman aged 18-29 years in good health.

V usage is TRBV11-3 and J usage is TRBJ2-2; D may be TRBD1 or TRBD2 (5 bases each). The V and J ends lost 6 bases and 0 bases respectively, with 11 bases between them. Germline assignment: CDR1 SGHNT and CDR2 YENEEA. The CDR3 runs 15 residues. The CDR3 here is CASRGDPTNTGELFF. DNA of the CDR3: TGTGCCAGCAGAGGGGACCCCACGAACACCGGGGAGCTGTTTTTT. The full variable domain, completed using reference TRBV11-3 and TRBJ2-2, is EAGVVQSPRYKIIEKKQPVAFWCNPISGHNTLYWYLQNLGQGPELLIRYENEEAVDDSQLPKDRFSAERLKGVDSTLKIQPAELGDSAVYLCASRGDPTNTGELFFGEGSRLTVL.

This clonotype came up many times. V is TRBV10-3 and J is TRBJ1-1; D unclear. CDR1 is ENHRY and CDR2 is SYGVKD in the germline V gene. With 1 base removed from V and 7 bases from J, the gap between germline ends came to 7 bases. This CDR3 comprises 12 residues. Here the CDR3 DNA reads TGTGCCATCAGTGAGTGGGCCGATGAAGCTTTCTTT. This encodes CAISEWADEAFF.

The rearrangement links TRBV5-1 to TRBJ2-5, with a tentative D call TRBD1 (6 bases). The CDR3 has 16 amino acids. The V end lost 3 bases, the J end lost 5 bases, and 20 bases lay between the germline ends. Germline V gives CDR1 SGHRS, CDR2 YFSETQ. DNA of the CDR3: TGCGCCAGCAGCTCCTCGGACAGCCCTTACCTGGAGACCCAGTACTTC. As protein: CASSSSDSPYLETQYF.

In its sample, this clonotype was seen a few times. V is TRBV12-3 or TRBV12-4 and J is TRBJ2-7; tentative D call: TRBD1 (6 bases). This CDR3 region has 15 residues. The ends were cut back, 4 bases at V and 1 base at J, with 14 bases in the middle. The CDR3 reads CASSSRQVGSYEQYF. CDR3 DNA sequence: TGTGCCAGCAGTTCAAGACAGGTTGGTTCCTACGAGCAGTACTTC.

This clonotype was seen more than once but under ten times. The chain carries TRBV4-3 and TRBJ2-5; D remains unclear. In germline, CDR1 is LGHNA, CDR2 YSLEER. This CDR3 comprises 13 residues. Trimming removed 0 bases at V and 2 bases at J, with 4 bases between. In DNA form, the CDR3 reads TGCGCCAGCAGCCAAGATTTTCAAGAGACCCAGTACTTC. Translating gives CASSQDFQETQYF.